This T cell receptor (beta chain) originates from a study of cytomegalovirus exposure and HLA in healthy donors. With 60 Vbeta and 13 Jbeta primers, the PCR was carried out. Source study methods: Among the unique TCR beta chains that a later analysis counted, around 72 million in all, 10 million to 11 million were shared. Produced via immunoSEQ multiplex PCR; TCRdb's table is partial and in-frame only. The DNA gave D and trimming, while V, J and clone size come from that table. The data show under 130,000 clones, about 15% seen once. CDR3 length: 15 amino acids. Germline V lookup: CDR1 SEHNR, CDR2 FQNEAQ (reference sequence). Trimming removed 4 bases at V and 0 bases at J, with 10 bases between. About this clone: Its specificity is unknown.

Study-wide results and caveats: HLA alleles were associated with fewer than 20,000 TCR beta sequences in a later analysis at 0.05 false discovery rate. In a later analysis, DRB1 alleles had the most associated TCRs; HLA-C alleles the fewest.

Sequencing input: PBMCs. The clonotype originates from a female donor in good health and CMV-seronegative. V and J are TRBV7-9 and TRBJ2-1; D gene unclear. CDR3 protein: CASSSLESSYNEQFF. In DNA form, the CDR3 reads TGTGCCAGCAGCTCTTTAGAAAGCTCCTACAATGAGCAGTTCTTC.